The rows below give T cell receptor beta chains drawn from one sample of a study of beta chain features in type 1 diabetes. The repertoire was sequenced with immunoSEQ multiplex PCR; TCRdb's copy has only in-frame clones and lacks some. The sample consists of around 250,000 clones, 25% to 30% of them appearing once. Sequencing input: central memory CD4+ T cells from blood. The receptors were gathered from a man aged 25-45 years in good health. Each CDR3 is given with its conserved first and last residue. Each record gives: D gene, clone size, V gene, J gene, CDR3 protein, CDR3 DNA. D genes are given only for firm matches. Clone size is given for some rows only: seen once, a few or many times, or a class if the clone is expanded.

>NA|few|TRBV29-1|TRBJ2-3
CSVDVPGTDTQYF
TGCAGCGTTGATGTGCCCGGCACAGATACGCAGTATTTT
>NA|NA|TRBV19|TRBJ2-5
CASSLHQGTQYF
TGTGCCAGTAGTCTCCACCAGGGGACCCAGTACTTC
>NA|few|TRBV11-2|TRBJ2-1
CASSLHQVSSYNEQFF
TGTGCCAGCAGCCTGCATCAGGTTAGCTCCTACAATGAGCAGTTCTTC
>NA|NA|TRBV5-1|TRBJ2-5
CASSPVIGETQYF
TGCGCCAGCAGCCCGGTAATAGGAGAGACCCAGTACTTC
>NA|many|TRBV28|TRBJ2-1
CASSVLTEQFF
TGTGCCAGCAGCGTCCTCACGGAGCAGTTCTTC
>NA|few|TRBV7-6|TRBJ2-3
CASSLIVPNTDTQYF
TGTGCCAGCAGCTTAATAGTTCCTAACACAGATACGCAGTATTTT
>NA|NA|TRBV30|TRBJ2-7
CAWNNLYEQYF
TGTGCCTGGAATAACCTCTACGAGCAGTACTTC
>NA|few|TRBV25-1|TRBJ2-2
CASSAPARRGLVGGELFF
TGTGCCAGCAGTGCGCCCGCCCGGAGGGGATTGGTAGGCGGGGAGCTGTTTTTT
>TRBD2|NA|TRBV2|TRBJ2-3
CASREGTSGRTGTDTQYF
TGTGCCAGCAGGGAAGGGACTAGCGGGAGGACTGGCACAGATACGCAGTATTTT
>NA|many|TRBV2|TRBJ2-7
CASSEAGPEQYF
TGTGCCAGCAGTGAAGCAGGGCCCGAGCAGTACTTC
>TRBD1|few|TRBV7-9|TRBJ1-2
CASSPDRAEGYTF
TGTGCCAGCAGCCCAGACAGGGCCGAGGGCTACACCTTC
>NA|once|TRBV2|TRBJ2-3
CASSEALTGASTDTQYF
TGTGCCAGCAGTGAAGCGCTTACAGGCGCTAGCACAGATACGCAGTATTTT
>TRBD2|few|TRBV5-4|TRBJ2-1
CASSLAGGHNEQFF
TGTGCCAGCAGCTTAGCGGGAGGCCACAATGAGCAGTTCTTC
>TRBD2|NA|TRBV4-3|TRBJ2-3
CASSQEAGGKTDTQYF
TGCGCCAGCAGCCAAGAGGCGGGAGGGAAAACAGATACGCAGTATTTT
>NA|few|TRBV4-2|TRBJ2-7
CASSQDFNRDYEQYF
TGTGCCAGCAGCCAAGATTTTAACCGAGACTACGAGCAGTACTTC
>NA|NA|TRBV14|TRBJ1-3
CASSQAGGNTIYF
TGTGCCAGCAGCCAAGCGGGGGGAAACACCATATATTTT
>NA|NA|TRBV30|TRBJ1-5
CAWSKVSHNQPQHF
TGTGCCTGGAGTAAGGTCAGCCACAATCAGCCCCAGCATTTT
>TRBD1|few|TRBV30|TRBJ2-1
CAWNSHGQGADEQFF
TGTGCCTGGAACTCCCACGGACAGGGGGCCGATGAGCAGTTCTTC
>TRBD2|few|TRBV2|TRBJ2-1
CASSEGTSGNNEQFF
TGTGCCAGCAGTGAAGGGACTAGCGGTAACAATGAGCAGTTCTTC
>NA|NA|TRBV21-1|TRBJ2-6
CASSPRDRVFSGANVLTF
TGTGCCAGCAGCCCTCGGGACAGGGTGTTCTCTGGGGCCAACGTCCTGACTTTC
>NA|NA|TRBV6-5|TRBJ2-1
CASSYSQNNEQFF
TGTGCCAGCAGTTACTCACAGAATAATGAGCAGTTCTTC
>NA|few|TRBV30|TRBJ2-7
CAWSAQNYEQYF
TGTGCCTGGAGTGCACAAAACTACGAGCAGTACTTC
>NA|many|TRBV7-9|TRBJ2-7
CASSLAQGLQQYF
TGTGCCAGCAGCTTAGCCCAGGGCCTGCAGCAGTACTTC
>TRBD1|NA|TRBV2|TRBJ2-7
CASRKGQDYEQYF
TGTGCCAGCCGAAAGGGACAGGACTACGAGCAGTACTTC
>NA|few|TRBV1|TRBJ2-3
CTSSQARALHTDTQYF
TGCACCAGCAGCCAAGCCCGGGCCCTACACACAGATACGCAGTATTTT
>NA|few|TRBV28|TRBJ2-3
CASSTATDTQYF
TGTGCCAGCAGTACTGCCACAGATACGCAGTATTTT
>NA|many|TRBV19|TRBJ2-4
CASSALDTKNIQYF
TGTGCCAGTAGTGCTCTGGACACCAAAAACATTCAGTACTTC
>NA|many|TRBV19|TRBJ2-3
CASSISGYTDTQYF
TGTGCCAGTAGTATAAGTGGCTACACAGATACGCAGTATTTT
>NA|NA|TRBV18|TRBJ2-5
CASSPGGGTETQYF
TGTGCCAGCTCACCGGGGGGCGGAACAGAGACCCAGTACTTC
>TRBD1|NA|TRBV15|TRBJ1-2
CATSRGTGAMAHYGYTF
TGTGCCACCAGCAGAGGGACAGGGGCCATGGCGCACTATGGCTACACCTTC
>NA|NA|TRBV30|TRBJ1-5
CAWSVQNDQPQHF
TGTGCCTGGAGCGTACAGAACGATCAGCCCCAGCATTTT
>TRBD1|many|TRBV28|TRBJ2-1
CASEDRRTGTSYNEQFF
TGTGCCAGCGAAGATCGTAGGACAGGGACCTCCTACAATGAGCAGTTCTTC
>NA|NA|TRBV10-2|TRBJ2-1
CASSVRWYEQFF
TGCGCCAGCAGCGTGAGGTGGTATGAGCAGTTCTTC
>NA|few|TRBV18|TRBJ2-4
CASSPGREENIQYF
TGTGCCAGCTCACCGGGAAGGGAAGAAAACATTCAGTACTTC
>NA|few|TRBV2|TRBJ2-3
CASGSRGTTDTQYF
TGTGCCAGCGGATCACGAGGGACGACAGATACGCAGTATTTT
>NA|few|TRBV25-1|TRBJ2-2
CASAGGLATTGELFF
TGTGCCAGCGCCGGGGGGCTAGCGACAACCGGGGAGCTGTTTTTT
>NA|NA|TRBV30|TRBJ2-1
CAWSVAAEQFF
TGTGCCTGGAGTGTAGCGGCTGAGCAGTTCTTC
>NA|NA|TRBV6-5|TRBJ1-4
CASSRGYKGEKLFF
TGTGCCAGCAGTCGGGGCTACAAAGGGGAAAAACTGTTTTTT
>TRBD1|NA|TRBV29-1|TRBJ1-1
CSVVGTGGTEAFF
TGCAGCGTTGTAGGGACAGGGGGCACTGAAGCTTTCTTT
>TRBD2|NA|TRBV7-2|TRBJ2-3
CASSSYSRASGSADTQYF
TGTGCCAGCAGCTCCTATTCCCGGGCTAGCGGGAGTGCAGATACGCAGTATTTT
>TRBD1|few|TRBV5-1|TRBJ2-7
CASSYRTGEQYF
TGCGCCAGCAGCTACAGGACAGGGGAGCAGTACTTC
>NA|NA|TRBV9|TRBJ2-3
CASSVEGGRTDTQYF
TGTGCCAGCAGCGTAGAGGGAGGTCGAACAGATACGCAGTATTTT
>NA|NA|TRBV18|TRBJ2-3
CASSPSTRATQYF
TGTGCCAGCTCACCATCGACAAGGGCTACGCAGTATTTT
>NA|NA|TRBV15|TRBJ1-2
CATSDGEGRRNYGYTF
TGTGCCACCAGCGACGGGGAAGGCAGGCGAAACTATGGCTACACCTTC